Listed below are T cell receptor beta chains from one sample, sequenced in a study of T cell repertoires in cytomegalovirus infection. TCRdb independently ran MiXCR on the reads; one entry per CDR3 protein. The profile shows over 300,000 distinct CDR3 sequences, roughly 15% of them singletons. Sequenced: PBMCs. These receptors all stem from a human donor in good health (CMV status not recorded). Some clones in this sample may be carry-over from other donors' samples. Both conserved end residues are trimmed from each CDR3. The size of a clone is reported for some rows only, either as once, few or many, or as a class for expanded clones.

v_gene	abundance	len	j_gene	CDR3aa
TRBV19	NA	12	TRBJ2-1	ASGTSGVYNEQF
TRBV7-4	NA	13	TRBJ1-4	ASSLIGGLNEKLF
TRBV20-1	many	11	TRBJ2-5	SVLLANQETQY
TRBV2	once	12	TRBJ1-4	ASSEVGGSADRP
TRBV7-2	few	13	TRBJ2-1	ASTSAGQNYNEQF
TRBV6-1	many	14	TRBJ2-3	ASSGTSGTSTDTQY
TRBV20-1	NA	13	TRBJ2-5	SARAGEGQGETQY
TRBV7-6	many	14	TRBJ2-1	ASSLPGGGANNEQF
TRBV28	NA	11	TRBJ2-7	ASSWDTPYEQY
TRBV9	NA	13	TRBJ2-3	ASSARLAGVDTQY
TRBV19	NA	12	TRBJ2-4	VSSISAANNIQY
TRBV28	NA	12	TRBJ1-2	ASSPQGENYGYT
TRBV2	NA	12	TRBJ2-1	ASRELSSYNEQF
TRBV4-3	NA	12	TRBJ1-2	ASSREGRNYGYT
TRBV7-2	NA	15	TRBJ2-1	ASSSPSGGGSWNEQF
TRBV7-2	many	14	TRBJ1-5	ASSPYRAYSNQPQH
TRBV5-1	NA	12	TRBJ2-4	ASSPGQGSNIQY
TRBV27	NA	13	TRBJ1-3	ASSLSASSGNTIY
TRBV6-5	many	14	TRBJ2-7	ASSYSGATIHYEQY
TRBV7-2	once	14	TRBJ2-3	ASSPPGLAGWLTPY
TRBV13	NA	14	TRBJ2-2	ASSLEGSANTGELF
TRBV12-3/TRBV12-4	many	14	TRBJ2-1	ASSARLAGGPNEQF
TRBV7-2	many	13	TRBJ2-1	ASNHRQGPYNEQF
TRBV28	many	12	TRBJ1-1	ASTDPGQGTEAF
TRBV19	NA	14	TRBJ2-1	ASSLLTSGGSNKQF
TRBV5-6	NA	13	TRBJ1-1	ASSYGTLAATEAF
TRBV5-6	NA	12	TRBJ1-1	ASSLLASGTEAF
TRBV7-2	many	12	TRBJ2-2	ASSFSRGTGELF
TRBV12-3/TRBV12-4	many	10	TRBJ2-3	ASRGVGNTQY
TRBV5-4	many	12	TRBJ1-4	ASSLGSPGEKLF
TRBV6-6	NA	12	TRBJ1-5	ASSYYGPNQPQH
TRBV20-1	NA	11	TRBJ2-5	SAGDRGQETQY
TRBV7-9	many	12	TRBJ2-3	ASSPQVSTHTQY
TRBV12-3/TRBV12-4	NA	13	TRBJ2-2	ASSFLVRPTGELF
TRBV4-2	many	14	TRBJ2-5	ASSQDGTISWETQY
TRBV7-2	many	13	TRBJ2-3	ASSPSSGLTDTQY
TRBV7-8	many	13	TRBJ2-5	ASSLSQGRGETQY
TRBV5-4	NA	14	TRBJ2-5	ASSLAASANQETRY
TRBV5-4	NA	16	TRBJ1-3	ASSPSGTGPLAGNTIY
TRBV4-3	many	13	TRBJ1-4	ASRRGSATNEKLF
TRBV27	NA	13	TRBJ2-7	ASSPDVKGSYEQY
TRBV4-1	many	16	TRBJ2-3	ASSQLRSGGGPPDTQY